One sample yielded the 7 T cell receptor beta chains listed below, sequenced in a study of CD8 T cells in ankylosing spondylitis. Their recognized antigens are unknown. Study-level points and caveats: Within ankylosing spondylitis blood, a TCR beta motif made up of eight highly homologous variants appeared to be characteristic.

One entry per CDR3 protein results from TCRdb running MiXCR on the 5' RACE reads. The table includes about 510,000 distinct CDR3 sequences, 5.3% detected once. The material sequenced was blood, either unsorted or a sorted T cell fraction (not recorded which). These receptors were taken from a male donor with ankylosing spondylitis.

This sequence joins TRBV7-9 and TRBJ2-1; D is perhaps TRBD2 (5 bases). The CDR3 totals 14 residues. Germline CDR1 is SEHNR and CDR2 is FQNEAQ (reference sequence). V lost 8 bases and J lost 6, with 17 bases in between. CDR3 coding DNA: TGTGCCAGCGGCCCGGAGGCCCGCTGCAATGAGCAGTTCTTC. Residues: CASGPEARCNEQFF.

In its sample, this clonotype was seen a few times. The V gene is TRBV5-1, the J gene TRBJ2-7; D gene unclear. Germline V gives CDR1 SGHRS, CDR2 YFSETQ. The CDR3 has 14 residues. The V end was cut by 4 bases, the J end by 3 bases, with 14 bases between. The CDR3 loop reads CASSRGEELYEQYF. CDR3 nucleotide sequence: TGCGCCAGCAGCCGTGGGGAAGAGCTCTACGAGCAGTACTTC.

This clonotype was seen ten or more times. V is TRBV6-5 and J is TRBJ1-1; no reliable D call. Germline V CDR1 and CDR2: MNHEY, SVGAGI. Trimming cost V 0 bases and J 0 bases, with 8 bases left between them. The CDR3 consists of 15 residues. The CDR3 sequence: CASSYSRRLNTEAFF. In nucleotides, the CDR3 is TGTGCCAGCAGTTACTCGCGCCGGCTGAACACTGAAGCTTTCTTT.

J is TRBJ2-7 and V is TRBV5-5; no clear D. Trimming removed 2 bases from V and 2 bases from J, with 8 bases in between. The germline CDR1 and CDR2 sequences are SGHKS and YYEKEE (reference sequence). The CDR3 is 13 amino acids. CDR3 nucleotide sequence: TGTGCCAGCAGCTTAGGAGCACCCTACGAGCAGTACTTC. Protein sequence: CASSLGAPYEQYF. Drawing the rest from reference TRBV5-5 and TRBJ2-7, the complete variable domain is DAGVTQSPTHLIKTRGQQVTLRCSPISGHKSVSWYQQVLGQGPQFIFQYYEKEERGRGNFPDRFSARQFPNYSSELNVNALLLGDSALYLCASSLGAPYEQYFGPGTRLTVT.

The chain joins TRBV18 to TRBJ2-5; 12 bases match TRBD2. CDR3 length equals 20 residues. Germline-derived CDR1 and CDR2 are KGHSH and LQKENI. Losses at the gene ends were 4 bases for V and 4 bases for J; bases not matched to a gene: 19. CDR3 residues: CASSRSGQVPTSGRLETQYF. For the CDR3, the DNA is TGTGCCAGCTCACGGAGCGGACAGGTCCCGACTAGCGGGAGACTAGAGACCCAGTACTTC. The variable domain in full, completed from reference TRBV18 and TRBJ2-5, reads NAGVMQNPRHLVRRRGQEARLRCSPMKGHSHVYWYRQLPEEGLKFMVYLQKENIIDESGMPKERFSAEFPKEGPSILRIQQVVRGDSAAYFCASSRSGQVPTSGRLETQYFGPGTRLLVL.

The sample holds many counts of this clonotype. The chain joins TRBV24-1 to TRBJ2-3; D not certain. The CDR3 spans 14 residues. Per the germline V gene, CDR1 is KGHDR and CDR2 is SFDVKD. Trimming shortened V by 0 bases and J by 4 bases, and 7 bases separated the two germline ends. The CDR3 here is CATSDLAGPDTQYF. The CDR3 DNA follows: TGTGCCACCAGTGATTTGGCAGGACCAGATACGCAGTATTTT.

Note on this clonotype: A much larger clonotype is one base distant, so this may be a read error. V and J are TRBV24-1 and TRBJ2-5, with D hard to call. The CDR3 consists of 12 residues. Germline V gene lookup returns CDR1 KGHDR and CDR2 SFDVKD. The DNA for the CDR3 is TGTGCCACCAGTGACGACCAAGAGTCCCAGTACTTC. Translating it yields CATSDDQESQYF.